This TCR beta chain was sequenced during a study of lymphopenia after photon versus proton radiotherapy. Study-wide results and limits: Under photons, naive T cells and diversity fell while effector/memory populations rose. Only patients who died were analyzed for survival; proton advantage is unproven. Post-nadir TCR diversity decline inversely tracked overall survival among those who died. Oligoclonal CD8+ Temra expansion after nadir drove photon patients' diversity drop.

Turning to this clone: What it recognizes is unknown.

V lost 1 base and J 4 bases, leaving 13 bases between the germline ends. Germline CDR1 MNHNS, CDR2 SASEGT. The CDR3 consists of 15 residues. Sequencing used immunoSEQ multiplex PCR; TCRdb keeps in-frame clones, though not all of them. Found here are 28,000 or so clones, 75% to 90% of them singletons; the top ten hold around 5.2%. The sequencing here drew on peripheral blood, taken from a patient treated with photon-based radiotherapy. The sequence derives from a man younger than 40 with gastric cancer. The rearrangement uses TRBV6-1 and TRBJ1-1; perhaps TRBD1 as D (6 bases). CDR3 nucleotide sequence: TGTGCCAGCAGTGAAGGGGACACCGCCACCACTGAAGCTTTCTTT. Amino acid sequence: CASSEGDTATTEAFF.